This T cell receptor beta chain stems from a study of CD8 T cells in ankylosing spondylitis. Broader study findings: Ankylosing spondylitis blood seemed to carry a telltale TCR beta motif made of eight highly homologous variants. Clones linked to the disease showed a CD8+ phenotype. They occurred at relatively low frequencies in peripheral blood. The authors reported significant enrichment of disease-linked clones in matched ankylosing spondylitis synovial fluid.

TCRdb re-called the 5' RACE reads through MiXCR, storing one row per CDR3 protein. The sample has under 250,000 distinct CDR3 sequences, over 7% seen once. On this clonotype: Its antigen is not known.

The TCR comes from a female donor with ankylosing spondylitis or in good health (not recorded which). Sequenced sample: blood, either unsorted or a sorted T cell fraction (not recorded which).

The CDR3: CASSLVQGARAEAFF. CDR3 sequence (DNA): TGTGCCAGCAGCTTAGTCCAGGGCGCGCGGGCTGAAGCTTTCTTT. V and J are TRBV7-2 and TRBJ1-1, with D possibly being TRBD1 (5 bases). Germline-derived CDR1 and CDR2 are SGHTA and FQGNSA. The germline V and J ends were trimmed by 1 base and 6 bases, with 15 bases remaining between them. This CDR3 spans 15 amino acids.